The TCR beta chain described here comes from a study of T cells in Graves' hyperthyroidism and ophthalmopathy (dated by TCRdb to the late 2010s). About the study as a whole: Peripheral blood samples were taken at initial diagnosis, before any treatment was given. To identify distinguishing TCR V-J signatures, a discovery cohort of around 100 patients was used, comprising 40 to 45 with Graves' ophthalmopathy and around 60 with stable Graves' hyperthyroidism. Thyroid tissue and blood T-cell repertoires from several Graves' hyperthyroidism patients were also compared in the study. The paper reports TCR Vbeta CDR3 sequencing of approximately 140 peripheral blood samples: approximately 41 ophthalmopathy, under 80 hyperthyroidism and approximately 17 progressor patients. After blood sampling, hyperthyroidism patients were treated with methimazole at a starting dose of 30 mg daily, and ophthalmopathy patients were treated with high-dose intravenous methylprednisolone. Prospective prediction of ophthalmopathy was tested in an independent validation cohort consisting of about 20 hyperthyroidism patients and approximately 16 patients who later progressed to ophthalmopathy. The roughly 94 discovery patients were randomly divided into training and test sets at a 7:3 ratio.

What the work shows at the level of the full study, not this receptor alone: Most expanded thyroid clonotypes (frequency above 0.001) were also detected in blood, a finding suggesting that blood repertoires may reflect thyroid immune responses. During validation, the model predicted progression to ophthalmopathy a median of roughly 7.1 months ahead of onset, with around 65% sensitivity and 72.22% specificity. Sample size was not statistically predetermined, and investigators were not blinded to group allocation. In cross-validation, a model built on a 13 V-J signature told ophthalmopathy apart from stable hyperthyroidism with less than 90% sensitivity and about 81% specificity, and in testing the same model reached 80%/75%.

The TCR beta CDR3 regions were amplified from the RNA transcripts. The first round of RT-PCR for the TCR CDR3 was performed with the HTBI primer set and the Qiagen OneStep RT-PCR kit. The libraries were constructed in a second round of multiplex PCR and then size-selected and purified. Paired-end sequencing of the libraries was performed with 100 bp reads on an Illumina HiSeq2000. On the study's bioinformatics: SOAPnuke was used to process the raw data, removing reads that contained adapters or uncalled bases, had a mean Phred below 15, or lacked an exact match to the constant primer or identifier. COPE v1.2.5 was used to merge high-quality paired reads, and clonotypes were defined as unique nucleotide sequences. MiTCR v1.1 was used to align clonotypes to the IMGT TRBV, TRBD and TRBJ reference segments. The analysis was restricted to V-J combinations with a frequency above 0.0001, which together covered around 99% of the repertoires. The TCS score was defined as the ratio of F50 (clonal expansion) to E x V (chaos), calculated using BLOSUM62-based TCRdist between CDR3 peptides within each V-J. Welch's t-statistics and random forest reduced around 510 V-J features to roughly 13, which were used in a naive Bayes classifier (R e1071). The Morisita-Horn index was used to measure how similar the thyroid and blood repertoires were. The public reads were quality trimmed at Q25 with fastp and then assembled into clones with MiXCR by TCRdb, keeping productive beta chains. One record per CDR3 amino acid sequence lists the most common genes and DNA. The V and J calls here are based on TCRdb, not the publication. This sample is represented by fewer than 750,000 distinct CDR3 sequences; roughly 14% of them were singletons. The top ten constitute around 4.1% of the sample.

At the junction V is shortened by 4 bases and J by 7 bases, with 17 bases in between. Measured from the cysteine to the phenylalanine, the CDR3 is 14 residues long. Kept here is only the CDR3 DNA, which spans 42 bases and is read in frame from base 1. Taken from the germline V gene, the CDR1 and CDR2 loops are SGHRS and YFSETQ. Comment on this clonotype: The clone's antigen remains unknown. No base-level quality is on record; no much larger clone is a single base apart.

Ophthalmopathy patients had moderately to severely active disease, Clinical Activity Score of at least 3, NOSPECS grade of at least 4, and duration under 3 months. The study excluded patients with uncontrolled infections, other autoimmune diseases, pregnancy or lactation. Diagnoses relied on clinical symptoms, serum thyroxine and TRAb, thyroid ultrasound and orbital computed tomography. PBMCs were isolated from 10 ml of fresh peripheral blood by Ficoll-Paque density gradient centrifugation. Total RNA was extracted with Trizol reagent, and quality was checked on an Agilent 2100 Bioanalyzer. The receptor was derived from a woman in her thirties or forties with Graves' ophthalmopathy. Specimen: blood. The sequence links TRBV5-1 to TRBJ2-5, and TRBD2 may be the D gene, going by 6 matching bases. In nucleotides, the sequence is TGCGCCAGCAGCCTCCCGGGAGTCTCGGGGACCCAGTACTTC. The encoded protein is CASSLPGVSGTQYF.